This is a list of T cell receptor beta chains from one sample in a study of CD8 T cells in Susac syndrome. TCRdb independently ran MiXCR on the immunoSEQ multiplex PCR reads; one entry per CDR3 protein. The data show around 53,000 distinct CDR3 sequences, over 90% seen once. The specimen sequenced was CD8+ T cells from PBMCs. The receptors were gathered from a human donor with Susac syndrome. CDR3s include the opening cysteine and the closing phenylalanine or tryptophan. The D gene is left open where the match is weak. Size values are once, few and many counts, or a class for expanded clones, and some rows have none.

DNA	CDR3	size	J	V	length	D
TGTGCCAGCAGCGTTGGCGGGCGGGAACAAGAGACCCAGTACTTC	CASSVGGREQETQYF	-	TRBJ2-5	TRBV9	15	-
TGTGCCAGCAGCCCCCCCAAAGCCCGGAACTATGAGACCCAGTACTTC	CASSPPKARNYETQYF	-	TRBJ2-5	TRBV14	16	-
TGTGCCAGCAGCCGACGCGGGGGCCCCACAGATACGCAGTATTTT	CASSRRGGPTDTQYF	-	TRBJ2-3	TRBV12-3/TRBV12-4	15	-
TGTGCCAGCAGCCAGGGCAGGGCGAGGGATGGCTACACCTTC	CASSQGRARDGYTF	-	TRBJ1-2	TRBV3-1	14	-
TGTGCCAGCAGAGGGTCAAATTCACCCCTCCACTTT	CASRGSNSPLHF	once	TRBJ1-6	TRBV7-9	12	-
TGTGCCAGCAGTTTCTTGGGTCACACTGAAGCTTTCTTT	CASSFLGHTEAFF	-	TRBJ1-1	TRBV12-3/TRBV12-4	13	-
TGTGCCAGCAGCACAATGACAGGTTTCATGGATGGCTACACCTTC	CASSTMTGFMDGYTF	-	TRBJ1-2	TRBV7-6	15	-
TGTGCCATCAGTGAGTCCCTAAGCAGGGCGGACTACAATGAGCAGTTCTTC	CAISESLSRADYNEQFF	-	TRBJ2-1	TRBV10-3	17	-
TGTGCCAGCAGCGAGTTGAGTCAGCCCCAGCATTTT	CASSELSQPQHF	-	TRBJ1-5	TRBV7-9	12	-
TGTGCCAGCAGCATAAGACAGGGACCTTTAGATGAGCAGTTCTTC	CASSIRQGPLDEQFF	-	TRBJ2-1	TRBV7-6	15	TRBD1
TGTGCCACCAGCAGCAAAGATCCCACTAGCGAGCAGTACTTC	CATSSKDPTSEQYF	-	TRBJ2-7	TRBV15	14	-
TGTGCCAGGGCGCGAATGGGGGAAAAACTGTTTTTT	CARARMGEKLFF	-	TRBJ1-4	TRBV2	12	-
TGTGCCAGCAGCTTACGGGTGCAGGAGACTCCGAGCAATCAGCCCCAGCATTTT	CASSLRVQETPSNQPQHF	-	TRBJ1-5	TRBV7-2	18	-
TGCAGTGCCGACCTCTTTGATCAAGAGACCCAGTACTTC	CSADLFDQETQYF	-	TRBJ2-5	TRBV20-1	13	-
TGTGCCAGCAGCTTGGGCCAGGGGGTGAATGAGCAGTTCTTC	CASSLGQGVNEQFF	-	TRBJ2-1	TRBV7-9	14	TRBD1
TGCAGCGTTGAAGGGCCCGGAAACTATGGCTACACCTTC	CSVEGPGNYGYTF	-	TRBJ1-2	TRBV29-1	13	-
TGTGCCTGGAGTGCTGCTGGGACCATAGCCAAAAACATTCAGTACTTC	CAWSAAGTIAKNIQYF	-	TRBJ2-4	TRBV30	16	-
TGTGCCAGCAGCTCCAGGACTAGCACCAACAATGAGCAGTTCTTC	CASSSRTSTNNEQFF	-	TRBJ2-1	TRBV7-9	15	TRBD2
TGTGCCAGCAGCTTACTTCTCGGACAAGATTCACCCCTCCACTTT	CASSLLLGQDSPLHF	-	TRBJ1-6	TRBV7-9	15	-
TGTGCCAGCAGCGACGTCAGGGGGCCCACAGATACGCAGTATTTT	CASSDVRGPTDTQYF	-	TRBJ2-3	TRBV12-3/TRBV12-4	15	TRBD1
TGTGCCAGCAAAGGGCCGGGTTACGAGCAGTACTTC	CASKGPGYEQYF	-	TRBJ2-7	TRBV6-2/TRBV6-3	12	-
TGTGCCAGCAGTCCACAGGGACGCTACAATGAGCAGTTCTTC	CASSPQGRYNEQFF	-	TRBJ2-1	TRBV27	14	-
TGCGCCAGCAGCCAAGATCTCCGGGGAGAGACCCAGTACTTC	CASSQDLRGETQYF	-	TRBJ2-5	TRBV4-1	14	-
TGTGCTAGTGGTTTGACTCGTGGTGGCTACACCTTC	CASGLTRGGYTF	-	TRBJ1-2	TRBV12-5	12	-
TGCAGTGCTAAGGGACAGGGGGAACGAGAGACCCAGTACTTC	CSAKGQGERETQYF	-	TRBJ2-5	TRBV20-1	14	TRBD1
TGTGCCAGCAGATACCGGGCAGACGACACAGATACGCAGTATTTT	CASRYRADDTDTQYF	once	TRBJ2-3	TRBV12-3/TRBV12-4	15	-
TGTGCCAGCAGAAGTAACAGGGTCCCCTACGAGCAGTACTTC	CASRSNRVPYEQYF	-	TRBJ2-7	TRBV25-1	14	-
TGTGCCAGCAGTCCTCCTTTCGAAAGCTCCTCTGGGGCCAACGTCCTGACTTTC	CASSPPFESSSGANVLTF	-	TRBJ2-6	TRBV27	18	-
TGTGCCAGCAGCTTGACAGGGTATGGCAAAAACATTCAGTACTTC	CASSLTGYGKNIQYF	-	TRBJ2-4	TRBV7-9	15	TRBD1
TGTGCCAGCAGCGACAACAGGGGCGGCTACACCTTC	CASSDNRGGYTF	-	TRBJ1-2	TRBV5-4	12	TRBD1
TGCAGTGCCAGCACGACCGGGGAGCTGTTTTTT	CSASTTGELFF	-	TRBJ2-2	TRBV20-1	11	-
TGTGCCAGCAGCAGACGGGCCAGGTCTTCACCCCTCCACTTT	CASSRRARSSPLHF	-	TRBJ1-6	TRBV21-1	14	-
TGCGCCAGCAGCCAAGGCGTATTTCTCGATAATTCACCCCTCCACTTT	CASSQGVFLDNSPLHF	once	TRBJ1-6	TRBV4-3	16	-
TGTGCCAGCAGCCAAGGACGACTAGTGTGGTCCTACGAGCAGTACTTC	CASSQGRLVWSYEQYF	-	TRBJ2-7	TRBV3-1	16	-
TGTGCCAGCAGCCAAGATCCGGGACCCAACAATGAGCAGTTCTTC	CASSQDPGPNNEQFF	-	TRBJ2-1	TRBV3-1	15	-
TGTGCCAGCAGCCCCGGACAGGGTAGGTCGGACACTGAAGCTTTCTTT	CASSPGQGRSDTEAFF	-	TRBJ1-1	TRBV7-3	16	TRBD1
TGTGCCAGCAGTGCCCCAGGGTTGCCCGGCTACACCTTC	CASSAPGLPGYTF	once	TRBJ1-2	TRBV27	13	-
TGCGCCAGCAGCCAAGAAGCGGGCACAGATACGCAGTATTTT	CASSQEAGTDTQYF	-	TRBJ2-3	TRBV4-1	14	-
TGCGCCAGCAGCCAAGACGGGACGGAACTTTACAATGAGCAGTTCTTC	CASSQDGTELYNEQFF	-	TRBJ2-1	TRBV4-1	16	-
TGTGCCAGTCTATCTAGCACAGATACGCAGTATTTT	CASLSSTDTQYF	-	TRBJ2-3	TRBV27	12	-
TGTGCCAGCAGCCTTGCTCCGTCCTACCAAGAGACCCAGTACTTC	CASSLAPSYQETQYF	-	TRBJ2-5	TRBV5-4	15	-
TGCAGTGCTACTACCCCGGGACAGATTAGGGAGACCCAGTACTTC	CSATTPGQIRETQYF	-	TRBJ2-5	TRBV20-1	15	TRBD1
TGTGCCAGCAGCCAAGGGGCTGAAGCTTTCTTT	CASSQGAEAFF	-	TRBJ1-1	TRBV14	11	-
TGTGCCAGCAGCTTCATAAGCTCCTACGAGCAGTACTTC	CASSFISSYEQYF	-	TRBJ2-7	TRBV7-9	13	-
TGCGCCAGCAGCTTGTGGGCCTCCCCAAGCAATCAGCCCCAGCATTTT	CASSLWASPSNQPQHF	-	TRBJ1-5	TRBV5-1	16	-
TGTGCCAGCAGCCAAGAAAAAAGGAGGGACGAGCAGTACTTC	CASSQEKRRDEQYF	-	TRBJ2-7	TRBV4-2	14	-
TGTGCCAGCAGCCCGGGGACTAGCGGCGGTCAAGAGACCCAGTACTTC	CASSPGTSGGQETQYF	-	TRBJ2-5	TRBV7-8	16	TRBD2
TGTGCCAGCAGTTTACAGGGTAACCCCTACAATGAGCAGTTCTTC	CASSLQGNPYNEQFF	-	TRBJ2-1	TRBV11-2	15	-
TGTGCCACCAGCGAGCCGCTCGGGGCGAACACCGGGGAGCTGTTTTTT	CATSEPLGANTGELFF	-	TRBJ2-2	TRBV24-1	16	-
TGTGCCAGCAGCGTGGCACTTATGAACACTGAAGCTTTCTTT	CASSVALMNTEAFF	-	TRBJ1-1	TRBV9	14	-
TGCAGTGCTAAGTGGGACAGGGACTACGAGCAGTACTTC	CSAKWDRDYEQYF	-	TRBJ2-7	TRBV20-1	13	TRBD1
TGCAGTGCTCTCTCTTCAGGGGCCCGGAATCAGCCCCAGCATTTT	CSALSSGARNQPQHF	-	TRBJ1-5	TRBV20-1	15	-
TGTGCCAGCAGTCTAGGGGCCTTCTCTGGAAACACCATATATTTT	CASSLGAFSGNTIYF	-	TRBJ1-3	TRBV12-3/TRBV12-4	15	-
TGTGCCTGGAGTGAGGGGGGTAGGGACACTGAAGCTTTCTTT	CAWSEGGRDTEAFF	-	TRBJ1-1	TRBV30	14	-
TGCAGTGCTAGAGAGGACGGTGGCTACACCTTC	CSAREDGGYTF	-	TRBJ1-2	TRBV20-1	11	-
TGTGCCAGCAGCTCCATTCTCGATGAGCAGTTCTTC	CASSSILDEQFF	once	TRBJ2-1	TRBV7-9	12	-
TGTGCCTGGAGTGGAACAGGGGGCAAGGTGGATACGCAGTATTTT	CAWSGTGGKVDTQYF	-	TRBJ2-3	TRBV30	15	TRBD1
TGTGCCAGCCGGACAGGGTATCAGCCCCAGCATTTT	CASRTGYQPQHF	once	TRBJ1-5	TRBV27	12	TRBD1
TGTGCCAGCTACCAAAGACACTTCCTAGCCAAAAACATTCAGTACTTC	CASYQRHFLAKNIQYF	-	TRBJ2-4	TRBV5-8	16	-